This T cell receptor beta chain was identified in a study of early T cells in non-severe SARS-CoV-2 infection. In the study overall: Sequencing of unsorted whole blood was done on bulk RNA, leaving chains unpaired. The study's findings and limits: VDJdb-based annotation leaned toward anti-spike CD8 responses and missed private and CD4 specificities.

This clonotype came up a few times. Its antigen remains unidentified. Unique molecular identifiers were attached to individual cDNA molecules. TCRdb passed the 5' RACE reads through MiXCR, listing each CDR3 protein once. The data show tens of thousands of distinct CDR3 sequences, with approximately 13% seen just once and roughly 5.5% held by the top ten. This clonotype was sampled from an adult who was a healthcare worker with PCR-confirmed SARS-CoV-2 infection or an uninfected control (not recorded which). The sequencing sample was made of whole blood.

As DNA, the CDR3 is TGTGCCAGCAGCTTGAGCAGGCCGGGGGAGCAGTACTTC. Translation: CASSLSRPGEQYF. The chain employs TRBV7-2 and TRBJ2-7; D is possibly TRBD2 (5 bases). Germline-derived CDR1 and CDR2 are SGHTA and FQGNSA. The CDR3 extends over 13 amino acids. Deletions cut 3 bases from V and 7 bases from J, with 13 bases between.